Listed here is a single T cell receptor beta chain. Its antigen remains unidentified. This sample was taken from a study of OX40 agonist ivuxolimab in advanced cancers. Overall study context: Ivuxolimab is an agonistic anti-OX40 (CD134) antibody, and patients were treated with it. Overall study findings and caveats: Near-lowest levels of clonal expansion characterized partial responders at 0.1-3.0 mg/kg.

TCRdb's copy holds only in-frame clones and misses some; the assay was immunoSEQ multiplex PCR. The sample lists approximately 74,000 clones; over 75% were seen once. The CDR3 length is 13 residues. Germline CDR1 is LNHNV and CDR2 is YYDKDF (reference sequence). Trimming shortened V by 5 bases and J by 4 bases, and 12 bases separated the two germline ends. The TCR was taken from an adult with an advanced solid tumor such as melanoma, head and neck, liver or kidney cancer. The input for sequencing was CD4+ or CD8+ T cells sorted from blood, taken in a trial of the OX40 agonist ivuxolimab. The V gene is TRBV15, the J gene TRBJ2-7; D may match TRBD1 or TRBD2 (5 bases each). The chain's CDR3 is CATSPGTSYEQYF. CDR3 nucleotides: TGTGCCACCAGCCCCGGGACCTCGTACGAGCAGTACTTC.